A single sample is the source of the 7 T cell receptor beta chains below, sequenced in a study of blood T cell repertoires in COVID-19. Sequenced by immunoSEQ multiplex PCR; TCRdb stores in-frame clones only, minus some. This sample has about 400,000 clones, with about 88% found just once. The sample taken for sequencing was peripheral blood. Source of these receptors: an older woman with COVID-19, enrolled during active disease.

CDR3 region: CASSTLAGGWYEQYF. The CDR3, as DNA: TGTGCCAGCAGTACCCTAGCGGGGGGATGGTACGAGCAGTACTTC. This chain connects TRBV6-5 to TRBJ2-7, with 11 bases lining up with TRBD2. The CDR3 runs to 15 residues. Trimming at V came to 5 bases and at J to 4 bases, leaving 7 bases not matched to a gene. Germline V gene data show CDR1 as MNHEY and CDR2 as SVGAGI.

The rearrangement links TRBV27 to TRBJ1-2; TRBD1 matches at 7 bases. Germline CDR1 MNHEY, CDR2 SMNVEV (reference sequence). Losses at the gene ends were 3 bases for V and 8 bases for J; bases not matched to a gene: 6. This CDR3 comprises 13 residues. CDR3 coding DNA: TGTGCCAGCAGTTTCAGTACAGGGGAGGGCTACACCTTC. Amino acid sequence: CASSFSTGEGYTF.

The chain has TRBV28 and TRBJ2-7, with 9 bases lining up with TRBD1. Germline V lookup: CDR1 MDHEN, CDR2 SYDVKM. The CDR3 totals 15 residues. With V trimmed by 5 bases and J by 1 base, 6 bases remained unmatched. The CDR3 coding sequence is TGTGCCAGCAGTCATGCCGGGACAGGGTCCTACGAGCAGTACTTC. Its protein is CASSHAGTGSYEQYF.

Written as DNA, the CDR3 is TGTGCCAGCAGTTTCGGGACAGGGTACGAAGCGAACACTGAAGCTTTCTTT. This translates into CASSFGTGYEANTEAFF. The chain is built from TRBV28 and TRBJ1-1, with 9 bases identical to TRBD1. Germline lookup yields CDR1 MDHEN and CDR2 SYDVKM. J lost 1 base, V lost 3 bases, and 9 bases had no gene match. This CDR3 has 17 residues. The full variable domain, rest sourced from reference TRBV28 and TRBJ1-1, is DVKVTQSSRYLVKRTGEKVFLECVQDMDHENMFWYRQDPGLGLRLIYFSYDVKMKEKGDIPEGYSVSREKKERFSLILESASTNQTSMYLCASSFGTGYEANTEAFFGQGTRLTVV.

The V and J genes are TRBV7-9 and TRBJ2-1; 8 bases map to TRBD2. The V gene's germline CDR1 is SEHNR and CDR2 FQNEAQ (reference sequence). The CDR3 has 17 residues. V lost 5 bases to trimming and J lost 5 bases; unmatched junction nucleotides: 14. The CDR3 DNA reads TGTGCCAGCAGCCCCCACTTTTCCAGCGGGGGTCACAATGAGCAGTTCTTC. This sequence encodes CASSPHFSSGGHNEQFF. Filled out from reference TRBV7-9 and TRBJ2-1, the complete variable domain reads DTGVSQNPRHKITKRGQNVTFRCDPISEHNRLYWYRQTLGQGPEFLTYFQNEAQLEKSRLLSDRFSAERPKGSFSTLEIQRTEQGDSAMYLCASSPHFSSGGHNEQFFGPGTRLTVL.

The chain recombines TRBV7-2 with TRBJ1-2, with D tentatively TRBD1 (6 bases). Trimming shortened V by 5 bases and J by 6 bases, and 22 bases separated the two germline ends. This CDR3 comprises 16 residues. Looked up from germline, CDR1 is SGHTA and CDR2 is FQGNSA. The CDR3 sequence: CASSLRGAGISDGYTF. Written as DNA, the CDR3 is TGTGCCAGCAGCCTTCGGGGGGCAGGGATTAGTGATGGCTACACCTTC.

The chain carries TRBV6-5 and TRBJ1-2, with D possibly TRBD1 on 5 matching bases. The CDR3 sequence is 13 residues long. Germline CDR1 reads MNHEY; CDR2 reads SVGAGI. V lost 2 bases and J 5 bases, leaving 9 bases between the germline ends. DNA of the CDR3: TGTGCCAGCAGTTACACGGCAGGGTATGGCTACACCTTC. Amino acid sequence: CASSYTAGYGYTF.